These 27 T cell receptor beta chains were sequenced from one sample in a study of T-cell memory formation after mild COVID-19. TCRdb reprocessed the 5' RACE reads via MiXCR and lists one record per CDR3 protein. This table holds approximately 100,000 distinct CDR3 sequences, around 12% found once. The sequencing input was PBMCs or a T cell subset sorted from them (not recorded which). Source of these receptors: an adult woman who had mild COVID-19 (a few samples of this study predate the infection). Cell type and time point are not known.

V gene TRBV20-1 combines with J gene TRBJ1-3; D gene ambiguous. The CDR3 is 15 amino acids. Germline CDR1 is DFQATT and CDR2 is SNEGSKA (reference sequence). V lost 6 bases and J 0 bases, leaving 15 bases between the germline ends. The CDR3 here is CSARSTASSGNTIYF. CDR3 DNA sequence: TGCAGTGCCCGGAGTACCGCAAGCTCTGGAAACACCATATATTTT.

This rearrangement joins TRBV5-6 to TRBJ1-1; 9 bases match TRBD1. The CDR3 is 14 residues long. Germline trimming cut 4 bases from V and 0 bases from J; bases unmatched to any gene: 1. Looked up from germline, CDR1 is SGHDT and CDR2 is YYEEEE. The CDR3 DNA follows: TGTGCCAGCAGCGGGACAGGGCTGAACACTGAAGCTTTCTTT. This encodes CASSGTGLNTEAFF. The entire variable domain, with the rest obtained from reference TRBV5-6 and TRBJ1-1, is as follows: DAGVTQSPTHLIKTRGQQVTLRCSPKSGHDTVSWYQQALGQGPQFIFQYYEEEERQRGNFPDRFSGHQFPNYSSELNVNALLLGDSALYLCASSGTGLNTEAFFGQGTRLTVV.

This chain connects TRBV24-1 to TRBJ2-7, with D possibly matching TRBD1 (5 bases). The CDR3 has 12 residues. The ends were cut back, 11 bases at V and 2 bases at J, with 12 bases in the middle. Germline values: CDR1 KGHDR, CDR2 SFDVKD. CDR3 in amino acids: CAIQDGPYEQYF. CDR3 in DNA: TGTGCCATACAGGACGGACCCTACGAGCAGTACTTC.

The chain recombines TRBV7-9 with TRBJ2-2; 9 nucleotides match TRBD1. Looked up from germline, CDR1 is SEHNR and CDR2 is FQNEAQ (reference sequence). CDR3 size: 15 residues. V lost 5 bases and J lost 5; bases outside the gene matches: 6. CDR3 sequence: CASSPRDRVTGELFF. The CDR3 DNA follows: TGTGCCAGCAGCCCGCGGGACAGGGTAACCGGGGAGCTGTTTTTT.

This clonotype occurred many times. The chain uses TRBV29-1 and TRBJ2-1; weak D call: TRBD2 (5 bases). The CDR3 is 12 amino acids. V was clipped by 7 bases and J by 6 bases, with 13 bases between them. The germline CDR1 and CDR2 sequences are SQVTM and ANQGSEA. Here the CDR3 reads CSAEGTGNEQFF. In DNA form, the CDR3 reads TGCAGCGCCGAGGGTACGGGCAATGAGCAGTTCTTC.

This clonotype turned up a few times. This CDR3 reads CASSYQLQGSTDTQYF. The CDR3 DNA follows: TGCGCCAGCAGCTACCAACTACAGGGGAGTACAGATACGCAGTATTTT. The V call is TRBV4-1, the J call TRBJ2-3; TRBD1 agrees at 7 bases. V shed 5 bases and J 3 bases; nucleotides not matched to a gene: 11. CDR1 is MGHRA, CDR2 YSYEKL, per germline. The CDR3 runs to 16 residues.

This clonotype was observed a few times. CDR3 region: CASSLVPGTEGEQFF. The CDR3 DNA reads TGTGCCAGCAGCTTGGTCCCAGGGACTGAGGGTGAGCAGTTCTTC. The J gene is TRBJ2-1, the V gene TRBV5-6; possibly TRBD2 for D (6 bases). Germline-derived CDR1 and CDR2 are SGHDT and YYEEEE. This CDR3 has 15 residues. Trimming stripped 0 bases from V and 9 bases from J, with 16 bases between.

This clonotype turned up a few times. The rearrangement uses TRBV12-3 or TRBV12-4 and TRBJ2-7; TRBD1 aligns across 9 bases. This CDR3 is built from 14 residues. Trimming removed 4 bases from V and 6 bases from J; junction bases left unmatched: 7. The CDR3: CASSSSDRGPEQYF. The CDR3 coding sequence is TGTGCCAGCAGTTCATCGGACAGGGGACCCGAGCAGTACTTC.

Regarding this clonotype: The limits of the CDR3 on the DNA are not certain, so only TCRdb's listed CDR3 is given. The chain uses TRBV12-3 or TRBV12-4 and TRBJ2-1; the table's TRBD1 call for D was not verified on the DNA. The CDR3 has 16 amino acids, counting both end residues. The CDR3 loop reads CASSTSGQGFYNEQFF.

The CDR3 bases are TGCGCCAGCAGCGATCAGGGGGGAACCTACGAGCAGTACTTC. Translation: CASSDQGGTYEQYF. The chain is built from TRBV5-1 and TRBJ2-7; tentative D call: TRBD1 (7 bases). The CDR3 is 14 amino acids. Deletions cut 4 bases from V and 2 bases from J, with 13 bases between. Germline CDR1 SGHRS, CDR2 YFSETQ.

The chain carries TRBV19 and TRBJ1-1; the match to TRBD1 covers 9 bases. Looked up from germline, CDR1 is LNHDA and CDR2 is SQIVND (reference sequence). J was trimmed by 9 bases and V by 7 bases; bases with no gene match: 12. This CDR3 spans 14 amino acids. CDR3 sequence reads: CASKGQGWSVKAFF. The DNA of the CDR3 is TGTGCCAGTAAGGGACAGGGATGGAGTGTTAAAGCTTTCTTT. Using reference TRBV19 and TRBJ1-1 for the parts outside the CDR3, the full variable domain is DGGITQSPKYLFRKEGQNVTLSCEQNLNHDAMYWYRQDPGQGLRLIYYSQIVNDFQKGDIAEGYSVSREKKESFPLTVTSAQKNPTAFYLCASKGQGWSVKAFFGQGTRLTVV.

This chain connects TRBV27 to TRBJ1-1, with D maybe TRBD1 (5 bases). The CDR3 sequence is 14 residues long. CDR1 is MNHEY, CDR2 SMNVEV, per germline (reference sequence). Trimming stripped 6 bases from V and 4 bases from J, with 15 bases between. The CDR3 sequence is CASSLFEGRTEAFF. The CDR3 bases are TGTGCCAGCAGCCTCTTTGAGGGGCGCACTGAAGCTTTCTTT.

The chain has TRBV5-4 and TRBJ2-3; D call uncertain. V lost 7 bases and J lost 5, with 11 bases in between. This CDR3 region has 12 residues. Germline V lookup: CDR1 SGHNT, CDR2 YYREEE (reference sequence). The CDR3 DNA follows: TGTGCCAGCGCCAGTTGGGGAGATACGCAGTATTTT. As protein: CASASWGDTQYF.

This chain connects TRBV7-9 to TRBJ2-1; D unclear. The germline V gene has CDR1 SEHNR and CDR2 FQNEAQ (reference sequence). Trimming removed 5 bases at V and 8 bases at J, with 13 bases between. The CDR3 consists of 13 residues. CDR3 amino acids: CASSPPHVYEQFF. CDR3 nucleotides: TGTGCCAGCAGCCCCCCCCATGTGTATGAGCAGTTCTTC.

This clonotype was detected a few times. V usage is TRBV14 and J usage is TRBJ2-5; no reliable D call. Germline CDR1 is SGHDN and CDR2 is FVKESK. The CDR3 totals 13 residues. Trimming pared 4 bases from V and 5 bases from J, leaving 11 bases between. CDR3 sequence: CASSRVQTETQYF. The DNA for the CDR3 is TGTGCCAGCAGCCGGGTACAGACGGAGACCCAGTACTTC.

This clonotype was counted only a few times. This chain joins TRBV7-9 and TRBJ2-7; unclear D gene. V shed 5 bases and J shed 7 bases, with 15 bases lying between them. Germline loops: CDR1 SEHNR, CDR2 FQNEAQ (reference sequence). The CDR3 covers 13 residues. The CDR3 here is CASSQRAGPEQYF. CDR3 bases: TGTGCCAGCAGCCAACGGGCTGGCCCGGAGCAGTACTTC.

This clonotype was detected only a few times. The J gene is TRBJ1-1, the V gene TRBV2, with D tentatively TRBD1 (6 bases). Trimming stripped 8 bases from V and 3 bases from J, with 13 bases between. In germline, CDR1 is SNHLY, CDR2 FYNNEI. The CDR3 extends over 13 amino acids. The CDR3 reads CASSGRGDTEAFF. The CDR3 DNA reads as TGTGCCAGCTCAGGCAGGGGAGACACTGAAGCTTTCTTT. Using reference TRBV2 and TRBJ1-1 for the parts outside the CDR3, the full variable domain is EPEVTQTPSHQVTQMGQEVILRCVPISNHLYFYWYRQILGQKVEFLVSFYNNEISEKSEIFDDQFSVERPDGSNFTLKIRSTKLEDSAMYFCASSGRGDTEAFFGQGTRLTVV.

The rearrangement links TRBV12-3 or TRBV12-4 to TRBJ1-5; no firm D call. The V end was cut by 5 bases, the J end by 12 bases, with 14 bases between. CDR3 length: 12 amino acids. DNA of the CDR3: TGTGCCAGCAGTCCGGGTCTTGGTTTCCAGCATTTT. Protein sequence: CASSPGLGFQHF.

The sample holds a few counts of this clonotype. The V and J genes are TRBV4-1 and TRBJ2-1; no clear D. Trimming took 4 bases from V and 7 from J, leaving 8 bases between them. Germline CDR1 reads MGHRA; CDR2 reads YSYEKL. The CDR3 has 12 amino acids. The CDR3 is CASSLTWNEQFF. CDR3 in DNA: TGCGCCAGCAGCCTGACATGGAATGAGCAGTTCTTC.

This sequence joins TRBV20-1 and TRBJ2-3; unclear D gene. V lost 5 bases and J 0 bases, leaving 21 bases between the germline ends. Germline assignment: CDR1 DFQATT and CDR2 SNEGSKA (reference sequence). The CDR3 consists of 17 residues. DNA for the CDR3: TGCAGTGCTCCTAGAACCACGACATTGACTAGCACAGATACGCAGTATTTT. Translating gives CSAPRTTTLTSTDTQYF.

This clonotype was counted only a few times. The chain links TRBV12-3 or TRBV12-4 to TRBJ1-2; TRBD1 aligns across 11 bases. Trimming removed 7 bases from V and 8 bases from J; junction bases left unmatched: 9. The CDR3 has 14 residues. The CDR3 DNA reads as TGTGCCAGCATCCTAGGACAGGGGGCTGGGGGCTACACCTTC. Translated, it gives CASILGQGAGGYTF.

This clonotype has more than one count but fewer than ten. The J gene is TRBJ2-2, the V gene TRBV4-1; D gene uncertain. The V end was cut by 3 bases, the J end by 7 bases, with 6 bases between. The CDR3 has 12 amino acids. Germline CDR1 is MGHRA and CDR2 is YSYEKL. The CDR3 here is CASSQTHGELFF. CDR3 in DNA: TGCGCCAGCAGCCAGACCCACGGGGAGCTGTTTTTT.

Many counts were recorded for this clonotype. V is TRBV12-3 or TRBV12-4 and J is TRBJ2-5, with a weak D call TRBD2 (6 bases). CDR3 length: 14 amino acids. The V gene lost 5 bases and the J gene lost 1 base, with 11 bases spanning the gap. CDR3 residues: CASSALAIQETQYF. CDR3 coding DNA: TGTGCCAGCAGTGCCCTAGCGATCCAAGAGACCCAGTACTTC.

The J gene is TRBJ2-1, the V gene TRBV5-1; D call uncertain. The CDR3 has 11 residues. The ends were cut back, 2 bases at V and 10 bases at J, with 7 bases in the middle. The germline V gene has CDR1 SGHRS and CDR2 YFSETQ. CDR3 region: CASSLMDEQFF. The CDR3 DNA reads TGCGCCAGCAGCTTAATGGACGAGCAGTTCTTC.

This clonotype turned up a few times. The chain carries TRBV12-3 or TRBV12-4 and TRBJ2-2, with D uncertain. The V gene lost 1 base and the J gene lost 6 bases, with 6 bases spanning the gap. The CDR3 is made up of 13 amino acids. CDR3 sequence reads: CASSLGVAGELFF. DNA for the CDR3: TGTGCCAGCAGTTTAGGTGTGGCCGGGGAGCTGTTTTTT.

This clonotype was seen repeatedly, ten times or more. The CDR3 DNA follows: TGTGCCAGCAGACAGGGACAGGCAGATACGCAGTATTTT. Translated, it gives CASRQGQADTQYF. V gene TRBV6-5 combines with J gene TRBJ2-3; TRBD1 matches at 8 bases. V was clipped by 6 bases and J by 4 bases; unmatched bases: 3. Per germline, CDR1 MNHEY and CDR2 SVGAGI. This CDR3 has 13 amino acids.

This clonotype was found a few times. The chain carries TRBV5-6 and TRBJ2-6; 7 nucleotides agree with TRBD1. Germline V gives CDR1 SGHDT, CDR2 YYEEEE. The CDR3 is 16 residues long. J gave up 2 bases and V 2 bases, and 4 bases lay outside the gene matches. The CDR3 bases are TGTGCCAGCAGCTTTCCCGACAGGGCTGGGGCCAACGTCCTGACTTTC. It codes for CASSFPDRAGANVLTF.